Reported below is one T cell receptor beta chain. Seattle enrolled patients during active infection and tracked them longitudinally. The CDR3 spans 14 residues. The V gene end was trimmed by 2 bases and the J gene end by 4 bases; junction bases not matched to a gene: 5. Germline V gene sequence: CDR1 SGHNT, CDR2 YYREEE (reference sequence). The source of the sample is a study of blood T cell repertoires in COVID-19. Study-wide background: Samples came from the United States, Italy and Spain, spanning acute and convalescent COVID-19. PBMCs, B-cell-depleted T cells, or T cells were the source of the cDNA or gDNA that made up the material.

Per the original methods: Estimated nucleated cell counts came from reference gene primer amplification. The repertoire was sequenced with immunoSEQ multiplex PCR; TCRdb's copy has only in-frame clones and lacks some. V and J calls and clone size are as listed in that table; D and trimming were resolved from the DNA. The sample records some 310,000 clones, roughly 90% being singletons. Sequenced: peripheral blood. J is TRBJ1-2 and V is TRBV5-4; TRBD1 agrees at 7 bases. The origin of this receptor is a woman in her twenties or thirties with COVID-19, enrolled during active disease. The CDR3 protein is CASSLGQARYGYTF. The CDR3 DNA reads as TGTGCCAGCAGCTTAGGACAGGCCCGCTATGGCTACACCTTC.